This TCR beta chain stems from a study of T cell clonality in common variable immunodeficiency. Using immunoSEQ multiplex PCR, the repertoire was profiled, and TCRdb retains in-frame clones only, with some absent. This repertoire holds roughly 40,000 clones, and none appear only once. The sample holds many counts of this clone. The CDR3 end lies 3 residues beyond the end of the read and is filled in from the germline J gene. V was trimmed by 2 bases and J by 0 bases, leaving 9 bases between them. The CDR3 runs to 15 residues. The J gene is TRBJ2-3, the V gene TRBV12-3 or TRBV12-4; D ambiguous. Sequenced input: peripheral blood mononuclear cells. The TCR was taken from a person aged 18 to 75 in good health. CDR3 region: CASSLFETSTDTQYF. The CDR3 bases that were read are TGTGCCAGCAGTTTATTCGAAACAAGCACAGATACG.